A single T cell receptor (beta chain) is shown here with its context. Trimming cost V 4 bases and J 5 bases; bases outside gene matches: 11. The CDR3 consists of 16 residues. CDR1 is KGHSH and CDR2 is LQKENI in the germline V gene. These data originate in a study of control samples from healthy donors and cancer patients. Assay: immunoSEQ multiplex PCR; the TCRdb copy retains only in-frame clones and omits some. Altogether fewer than 15,000 clones are present, 60% to 85% being singletons, with the ten largest covering 8.4%. The chain employs TRBV18 and TRBJ2-7; 10 bases are shared with TRBD1. This clonotype originated in a male donor with melanoma. The sequenced sample was formalin-fixed, paraffin-embedded tissue. The CDR3: CASSLLGTGAADEQYF. CDR3 sequence (DNA): TGTGCCAGCTCACTCCTCGGGACAGGGGCAGCGGACGAGCAGTACTTC.